The TCR beta chain described here comes from a study of Tregs in tolerant kidney transplant recipients. Turning to this clone: Its target is not known.

This table comes from immunoSEQ multiplex PCR, and its TCRdb copy is limited to in-frame clones, with some not included. Reported are fewer than 55,000 clones; the ten largest clones contain about 0.82%. Notes on the study in general: Activated donor B cell expansion appeared to reveal the most relevant donor-specific TCRbeta repertoire.

The sequencing here drew on CD4+ T cells from blood, taken before the transplant. This receptor was obtained from a human donor who received a combined kidney and bone marrow transplant.

The sequenced CDR3 bases are TGTGCCTGGAGTCGGGTAGCGGGAGGCCGCACAGATACG. Amino acid sequence: CAWSRVAGGRTDT. The full CDR3 sequence reads CAWSRVAGGRTDTQYF. The chain joins TRBV30 to TRBJ2-3; 10 nucleotides align to TRBD2. Coverage ceases 3 residues before the CDR3 finishes, and the germline J gene fills in the end. The CDR3 length is 16 residues. Looked up from germline, CDR1 is GTSNPN and CDR2 is SVGIG (reference sequence). J gave up 1 base and V 2 bases, and 6 bases lay outside the gene matches.